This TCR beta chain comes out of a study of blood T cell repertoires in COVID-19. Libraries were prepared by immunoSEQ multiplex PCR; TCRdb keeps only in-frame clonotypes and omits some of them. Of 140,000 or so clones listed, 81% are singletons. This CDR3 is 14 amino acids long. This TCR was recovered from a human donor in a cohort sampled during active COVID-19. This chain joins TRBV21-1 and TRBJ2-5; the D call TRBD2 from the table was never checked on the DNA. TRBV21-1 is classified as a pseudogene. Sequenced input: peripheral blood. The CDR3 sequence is CAIPLRLAGETQYF. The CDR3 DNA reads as TGTGCCATCCCACTCAGGCTTGCGGGGGAGACCCAGTACTTC.